A single sample gave rise to the 6 T cell receptor beta chains below, sequenced in a study of vaccination and CD4 T cells after COVID-19. For these TCRs, the target antigens are not known. The Oncomine TCR Beta short-read assay generated sequence data from the DNA of cultured CD4+ T cells. MiXCR was run by TCRdb on the PCR reads, yielding one entry per CDR3 protein. Of about 26,000 distinct CDR3 sequences listed, about 40% are singletons. Treatment given: approximately 11-day PBMC culture with coronavirus spike peptide pools or control peptides (ViraFEST assay). Sequences were obtained from CD4+ T cells from blood, cultured in vitro. These receptors were collected from a human donor who had recovered from COVID-19.

The chain employs TRBV20-1 and TRBJ2-7, with TRBD1 as a possible D gene (5 bases). Germline loops: CDR1 DFQATT, CDR2 SNEGSKA (reference sequence). The CDR3 covers 12 residues. V was pared by 3 bases and J by 6 bases, with 12 bases between. This chain's CDR3 is CSARGQASEQYF. DNA of the CDR3: TGCAGTGCTAGGGGGCAGGCGTCCGAGCAGTACTTC.

This clonotype was picked up a small number of times. This chain uses TRBV20-1 with TRBJ2-5; TRBD2 matches at 11 bases. CDR3 length: 15 residues. The trim removed 5 bases at V and 1 base at J, leaving 6 bases unmatched. CDR1 and CDR2 from the germline V gene are DFQATT and SNEGSKA (reference sequence). The DNA of the CDR3 is TGCAGTGCTCCACCTAGCGGGGGGCCCCAAGAGACCCAGTACTTC. Translated, it gives CSAPPSGGPQETQYF.

This clonotype appeared a few times. The chain recombines TRBV6-1 with TRBJ1-2; D gene ambiguous. CDR1 and CDR2 (germline): MNHNS, SASEGT. V gave up 5 bases and J gave up 0 bases, with 13 bases separating them. The CDR3 consists of 15 residues. In nucleotides, the CDR3 is TGTGCCAGCAGTCCCCGCTATGATTCTAACTATGGCTACACCTTC. Encoded protein: CASSPRYDSNYGYTF.

The rearrangement uses TRBV28 and TRBJ1-2, with TRBD1 matching over 9 bases. The J segment lost 3 bases and the V segment lost 2 bases, leaving 4 bases of the junction unmatched. Per germline, CDR1 MDHEN and CDR2 SYDVKM. The CDR3 sequence is 15 residues long. In nucleotides, the CDR3 is TGTGCCAGCAGTTTAGGCGGACAGGGGCACTATGGCTACACCTTC. This codes for CASSLGGQGHYGYTF.

The table lists this clonotype with a count of one. The chain is built from TRBV5-6 and TRBJ2-1, with 11 bases that match TRBD1. Germline values: CDR1 SGHDT, CDR2 YYEEEE. V shed 2 bases, J shed 9 bases, and the junction held 7 bases outside the gene matches. The CDR3 spans 15 residues. In DNA, the CDR3 is TGTGCCAGCAGCTTCCGGGACAGGGGGGCTGGTGAGCAGTTCTTC. It is translated as CASSFRDRGAGEQFF.

This chain uses TRBV20-1 with TRBJ1-2, with D unresolved. Germline V gene lookup returns CDR1 DFQATT and CDR2 SNEGSKA (reference sequence). The CDR3 spans 13 residues. Trimming took 4 bases from V and 4 from J, leaving 13 bases between them. The CDR3 is CSATHAISYGYTF. The DNA of the CDR3 is TGCAGTGCTACCCACGCCATTTCCTATGGCTACACCTTC.